This record looks at one T cell receptor beta chain sequence and its context. Only in-frame clones appear in the TCRdb table, and some are missing; sequencing was by immunoSEQ multiplex PCR. The table shows 65,000 to 95,000 clones, with approximately 80% occurring only once. The sample is drawn from a study of OX40 agonist ivuxolimab in advanced cancers. The CDR3 is 13 amino acids. V lost 4 bases, J lost 6 bases, and 13 bases lay in between. The germline V gene has CDR1 SGHTA and CDR2 FQGNSA. The sequence came from an adult with an advanced solid tumor such as melanoma, head and neck, liver or kidney cancer. The sample consisted of CD4+ or CD8+ T cells sorted from blood, taken in a trial of the OX40 agonist ivuxolimab. The rearrangement links TRBV7-2 to TRBJ2-7, with D hard to call. CDR3 nucleotides: TGTGCCAGCAGCTCCCACCTAGGCCCCGAGCAGTACTTC. It specifies CASSSHLGPEQYF.